What follows are 7 T cell receptor beta chains derived from one specimen sequenced in a study of blood T cell repertoires in COVID-19 (dated by TCRdb to 2020 to 2022). Libraries were prepared through the immunoSEQ multiplex PCR assay. TCRdb stores this immuneACCESS table with in-frame sequences only. Part of the clones is absent; in the studies checked, under half of the shortfall reflects unresolved V genes, and no reason is known for the rest. Recorded for this sample are 200,000 to 250,000 clones; less than 90% of them occurred a single time. The biggest ten clones account for 15% to 20% of the sample. The specimen was peripheral blood. These receptors all come from a woman aged 80 or over with active or convalescent COVID-19.

The rearrangement joins TRBV7-8 to TRBJ2-1; perhaps TRBD2 as D (5 bases). The V gene lost 6 bases and the J gene lost 0 bases, with 15 bases spanning the gap. CDR1 is SGHVS, CDR2 FQNEAQ, per germline. CDR3 length equals 16 residues. In DNA, the CDR3 is TGTGCCAGCAGGCTCTTTAGCGAGAGCTCCTACAATGAGCAGTTCTTC. As protein: CASRLFSESSYNEQFF.

The CDR3 reads CASSLYWATDTQYF. CDR3 nucleotides: TGTGCCAGCAGCTTATATTGGGCCACAGATACGCAGTATTTT. V gene TRBV7-9 combines with J gene TRBJ2-3; no definite D call. CDR3 length equals 14 residues. The germline V gene encodes CDR1 SEHNR and CDR2 FQNEAQ (reference sequence). Trimming shortened V by 2 bases and J by 2 bases, and 8 bases separated the two germline ends.

The rearrangement links TRBV28 to TRBJ2-7; D possibly corresponds to TRBD1 (6 bases). The CDR3 spans 16 residues. CDR1 and CDR2 (germline): MDHEN, SYDVKM. Trimming stripped 5 bases from V and 6 bases from J, with 23 bases between. CDR3 nucleotide sequence: TGTGCCAGCAGTCCCCAACCCGGCAGGGGATACTCCGAGCAGTACTTC. Its protein is CASSPQPGRGYSEQYF.

V and J are TRBV7-2 and TRBJ2-1, with D uncertain. Germline loops: CDR1 SGHTA, CDR2 FQGNSA. The length of the CDR3 is 14 residues. The V end lost 1 base, the J end lost 7 bases, and 11 bases lay between the germline ends. Here the CDR3 DNA reads TGTGCCAGCAGCTTAGTATTTGTCGGTAATGAGCAGTTCTTC. This translates into CASSLVFVGNEQFF.

In this sample, this clone turned up once. The genes are TRBV2 and TRBJ2-4, with 7 bases that match TRBD2. J was trimmed by 6 bases and V by 3 bases; bases with no gene match: 5. The length of the CDR3 is 14 residues. Per the germline V gene, CDR1 is SNHLY and CDR2 is FYNNEI. The CDR3 DNA is TGTGCCAGCAGTGAGACTAGCAACCCAAACATTCAGTACTTC. This sequence encodes CASSETSNPNIQYF. Full variable domain (rest looked up from reference TRBV2 and TRBJ2-4): EPEVTQTPSHQVTQMGQEVILRCVPISNHLYFYWYRQILGQKVEFLVSFYNNEISEKSEIFDDQFSVERPDGSNFTLKIRSTKLEDSAMYFCASSETSNPNIQYFGAGTRLSVL.

This clone appeared a single time. CDR3 region: CASRPDRALGAFF. The CDR3 nucleotides are TGTGCCAGCAGACCAGACAGGGCCCTAGGGGCTTTCTTT. The chain recombines TRBV12-3 or TRBV12-4 with TRBJ1-1, with TRBD1 identical over 7 bases. This CDR3 is built from 13 residues. The V and J ends lost 6 bases and 11 bases, in that order; junction bases with no gene match: 12.

The count of this clone is one. This chain uses TRBV18 with TRBJ2-1; 16 bases align to TRBD2. In germline, CDR1 is KGHSH, CDR2 LQKENI. V shed 4 bases, J shed 6 bases, and the junction held 6 bases outside the gene matches. The CDR3 is 17 residues long. The CDR3 region is CASSQGLAGGFGNEQFF. In DNA form, the CDR3 reads TGTGCCAGCTCACAGGGACTAGCGGGAGGGTTTGGCAATGAGCAGTTCTTC.